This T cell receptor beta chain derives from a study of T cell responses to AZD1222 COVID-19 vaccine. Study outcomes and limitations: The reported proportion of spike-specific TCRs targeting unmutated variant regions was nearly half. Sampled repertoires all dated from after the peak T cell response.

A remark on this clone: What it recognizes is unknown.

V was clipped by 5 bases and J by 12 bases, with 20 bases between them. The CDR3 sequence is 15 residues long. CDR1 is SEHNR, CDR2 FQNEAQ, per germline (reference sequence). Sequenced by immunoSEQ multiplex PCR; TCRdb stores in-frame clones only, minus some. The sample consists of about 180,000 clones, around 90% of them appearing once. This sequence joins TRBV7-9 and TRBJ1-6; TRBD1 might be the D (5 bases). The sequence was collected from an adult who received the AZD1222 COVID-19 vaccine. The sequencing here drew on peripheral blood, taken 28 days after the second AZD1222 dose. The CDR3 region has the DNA TGTGCCAGCAGCCCGTCTGGTGGGGGGAGAAAACCCCTCCACTTT. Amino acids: CASSPSGGGRKPLHF. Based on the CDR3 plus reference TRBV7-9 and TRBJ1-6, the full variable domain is DTGVSQNPRHKITKRGQNVTFRCDPISEHNRLYWYRQTLGQGPEFLTYFQNEAQLEKSRLLSDRFSAERPKGSFSTLEIQRTEQGDSAMYLCASSPSGGGRKPLHFGNGTRLTVT.